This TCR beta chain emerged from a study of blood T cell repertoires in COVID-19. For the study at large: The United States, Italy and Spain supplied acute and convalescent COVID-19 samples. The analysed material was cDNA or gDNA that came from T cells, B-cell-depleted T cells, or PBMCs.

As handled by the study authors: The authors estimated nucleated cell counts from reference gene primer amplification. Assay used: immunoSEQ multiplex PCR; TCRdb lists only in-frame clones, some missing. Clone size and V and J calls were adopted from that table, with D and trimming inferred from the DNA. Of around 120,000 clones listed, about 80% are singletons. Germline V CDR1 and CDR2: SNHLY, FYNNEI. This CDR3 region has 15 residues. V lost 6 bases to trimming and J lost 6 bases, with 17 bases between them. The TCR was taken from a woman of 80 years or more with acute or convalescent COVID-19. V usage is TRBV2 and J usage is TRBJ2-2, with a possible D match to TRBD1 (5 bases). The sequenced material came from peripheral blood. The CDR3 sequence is CASRWGRGQAGELFF. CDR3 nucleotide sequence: TGTGCCAGCAGATGGGGTAGGGGTCAGGCCGGGGAGCTGTTTTTT.